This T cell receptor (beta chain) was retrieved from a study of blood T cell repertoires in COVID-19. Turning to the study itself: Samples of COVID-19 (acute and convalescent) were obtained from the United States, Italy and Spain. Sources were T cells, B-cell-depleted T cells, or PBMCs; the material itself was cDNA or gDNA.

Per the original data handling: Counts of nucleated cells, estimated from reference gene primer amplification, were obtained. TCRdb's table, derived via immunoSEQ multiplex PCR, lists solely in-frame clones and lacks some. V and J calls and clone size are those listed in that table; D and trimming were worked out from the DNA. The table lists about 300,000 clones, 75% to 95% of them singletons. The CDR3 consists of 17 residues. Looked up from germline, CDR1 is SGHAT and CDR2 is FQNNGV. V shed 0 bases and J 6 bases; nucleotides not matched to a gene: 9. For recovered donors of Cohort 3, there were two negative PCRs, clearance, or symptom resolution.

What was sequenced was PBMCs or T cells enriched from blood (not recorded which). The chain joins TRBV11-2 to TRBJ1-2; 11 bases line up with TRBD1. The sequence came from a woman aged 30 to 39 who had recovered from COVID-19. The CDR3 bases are TGTGCCAGCAGCTTAGACGCCACCGGGACAGGGGGTAATGGCTACACCTTC. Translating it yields CASSLDATGTGGNGYTF.